This section outlines one T cell receptor (beta chain) sequence together with its context. These data are taken from a study of control samples from healthy donors and cancer patients. The protocol was immunoSEQ multiplex PCR, while the TCRdb copy is restricted to in-frame clones and leaves out a portion. The table includes around 130,000 clones, 70% to 90% detected once. Per germline, CDR1 LGHDT and CDR2 YNNKEL (reference sequence). CDR3 size: 15 residues. Trimming took off 0 bases at V and 2 bases at J, with 11 bases between the two ends. The sample comprised blood. The chain combines TRBV3-1 (or the pseudogene TRBV3-2) with TRBJ2-7; possible D gene TRBD1, 5 bases. The receptor was derived from a man in his fifties or sixties in good health. This CDR3 reads CASSQDRWGTYEQYF. CDR3 in DNA: TGTGCCAGCAGCCAAGATAGGTGGGGCACCTACGAGCAGTACTTC.